The 12 T cell receptor beta chains given below trace back to one sample, sequenced in a study of blood T cells in healthy people across ages. The authors ran a second PCR of 7 to 11 cycles using a sample-barcoded 5' primer and a J-beta primer mix. TCRdb reprocessed the 5' RACE reads via MiXCR and lists one record per CDR3 protein. The table includes about 1.1 million distinct CDR3 sequences, roughly two fifths detected once. The specimen was blood. These receptor sequences come from a man aged 18 to 30 in good health.

The V gene is TRBV2, the J gene TRBJ2-3; no firm D call. The CDR3 totals 16 residues. Germline values: CDR1 SNHLY, CDR2 FYNNEI. V was clipped by 4 bases and J by 0 bases, with 14 bases between them. The CDR3 sequence: CASSVRRAVSTDTQYF. The DNA of the CDR3 is TGTGCCAGCAGTGTCCGTCGGGCAGTTAGCACAGATACGCAGTATTTT. Full variable domain (remainder filled in from reference TRBV2 and TRBJ2-3): EPEVTQTPSHQVTQMGQEVILRCVPISNHLYFYWYRQILGQKVEFLVSFYNNEISEKSEIFDDQFSVERPDGSNFTLKIRSTKLEDSAMYFCASSVRRAVSTDTQYFGPGTRLTVL.

The chain combines TRBV3-1 with TRBJ2-3, with 8 bases matching TRBD2. Losses at the gene ends were 4 bases for V and 1 base for J; bases not matched to a gene: 7. This CDR3 has 16 amino acids. Germline V CDR1 and CDR2: LGHDT, YNNKEL (reference sequence). For the CDR3, the DNA is TGTGCCAGCAGCCCCCCTCGAGCGGGGGGCACAGATACGCAGTATTTT. As protein: CASSPPRAGGTDTQYF.

A few counts support this clonotype. V and J are TRBV15 and TRBJ1-5; D call uncertain. The V and J ends lost 0 bases and 3 bases respectively, with 18 bases between them. The CDR3 has 18 residues. The germline gives CDR1 LNHNV, CDR2 YYDKDF (reference sequence). The CDR3 DNA follows: TGTGCCACCAGCAGAGATCTTGTTTCGGGCAGTTCCAATCAGCCCCAGCATTTT. This gives the protein CATSRDLVSGSSNQPQHF.

This clonotype showed up just a few times. The chain uses TRBV9 and TRBJ2-1, with D possibly being TRBD1 (6 bases). CDR3 length: 15 residues. Germline V gene data show CDR1 as SGDLS and CDR2 as YYNGEE. Trimming removed 0 bases at V and 3 bases at J, with 10 bases between. The CDR3 DNA is TGTGCCAGCAGCGTAGAGGGACAAGACTACAATGAGCAGTTCTTC. This translates into CASSVEGQDYNEQFF.

The V call is TRBV27, the J call TRBJ1-2; TRBD1 matches at 8 bases. Trimming cost V 1 base and J 5 bases; bases outside gene matches: 6. The V gene's germline CDR1 is MNHEY and CDR2 SMNVEV (reference sequence). CDR3 length: 15 residues. DNA for the CDR3: TGTGCCAGCAGTTTATTGGGGGACAGGTCATATGGCTACACCTTC. Translation gives CASSLLGDRSYGYTF.

This chain joins TRBV30 and TRBJ2-7; D unclear. The germline V and J ends were trimmed by 0 bases and 5 bases, with 14 bases remaining between them. CDR1 is GTSNPN and CDR2 is SVGIG in the germline V gene (reference sequence). The CDR3 has 14 amino acids. CDR3 sequence reads: CAWSVRRTNNEQYF. The CDR3 coding sequence is TGTGCCTGGAGTGTACGGAGAACTAACAACGAGCAGTACTTC.

This clonotype was seen a handful of times. V is TRBV6-5 and J is TRBJ2-1; 9 bases fit TRBD1. Germline CDR1 is MNHEY and CDR2 is SVGAGI. The V segment lost 7 bases and the J segment 4 bases; nucleotides outside the gene matches: 5. The CDR3 loop spans 14 amino acids. Written as DNA, the CDR3 is TGTGCCAGCACAACCGGGACAGGGTACAATGAGCAGTTCTTC. Residues: CASTTGTGYNEQFF.

This clonotype was seen a few times. The CDR3: CAWMRGNGYTF. The CDR3 DNA reads TGTGCCTGGATGCGTGGGAATGGCTACACCTTC. The rearrangement joins TRBV30 to TRBJ1-2; D unclear. The CDR3 has 11 amino acids. V was cut by 4 bases and J by 6 bases, with 9 bases left in between. Germline lookup yields CDR1 GTSNPN and CDR2 SVGIG (reference sequence).

The genes are TRBV11-2 and TRBJ2-7, with D perhaps matching TRBD2 (5 bases). CDR3 length: 16 amino acids. Trimming removed 2 bases at V and 4 bases at J, with 18 bases between. Germline V CDR1 and CDR2: SGHAT, FQNNGV. Here the CDR3 DNA reads TGTGCCAGCAGCTTAATGCAGTACGGAACGGGGTACGAGCAGTACTTC. It is translated as CASSLMQYGTGYEQYF. Looking up the rest from reference TRBV11-2 and TRBJ2-7 gives the full variable domain: EAGVAQSPRYKIIEKRQSVAFWCNPISGHATLYWYQQILGQGPKLLIQFQNNGVVDDSQLPKDRFSAERLKGVDSTLKIQPAKLEDSAVYLCASSLMQYGTGYEQYFGPGTRLTVT.

This clonotype was detected only a few times. The chain carries TRBV15 and TRBJ1-5; D gene ambiguous. V gave up 0 bases and J gave up 3 bases, with 9 bases separating them. The CDR3 spans 15 residues. Per the germline V gene, CDR1 is LNHNV and CDR2 is YYDKDF (reference sequence). CDR3 sequence: CATSRDKGANQPQHF. CDR3 bases: TGTGCCACCAGCAGAGACAAAGGAGCCAATCAGCCCCAGCATTTT.

V usage is TRBV12-3 or TRBV12-4 and J usage is TRBJ2-3; D is perhaps TRBD1 or TRBD2 (6 bases each). The CDR3 spans 15 residues. V gave up 6 bases and J gave up 6 bases, with 19 bases separating them. CDR3 in DNA: TGTGCCAGCAGCCCTGTGGGGGGCGAGTCCGATACGCAGTATTTT. This encodes CASSPVGGESDTQYF.

The chain joins TRBV12-5 to TRBJ1-1; D is ambiguous. CDR1 and CDR2 (germline): LGHNT, FRNRAP. This CDR3 spans 11 amino acids. V was trimmed by 7 bases and J by 6 bases, leaving 9 bases between them. The CDR3 protein is CASALGAEAFF. The CDR3 DNA follows: TGTGCTAGTGCCCTGGGCGCTGAAGCTTTCTTT.